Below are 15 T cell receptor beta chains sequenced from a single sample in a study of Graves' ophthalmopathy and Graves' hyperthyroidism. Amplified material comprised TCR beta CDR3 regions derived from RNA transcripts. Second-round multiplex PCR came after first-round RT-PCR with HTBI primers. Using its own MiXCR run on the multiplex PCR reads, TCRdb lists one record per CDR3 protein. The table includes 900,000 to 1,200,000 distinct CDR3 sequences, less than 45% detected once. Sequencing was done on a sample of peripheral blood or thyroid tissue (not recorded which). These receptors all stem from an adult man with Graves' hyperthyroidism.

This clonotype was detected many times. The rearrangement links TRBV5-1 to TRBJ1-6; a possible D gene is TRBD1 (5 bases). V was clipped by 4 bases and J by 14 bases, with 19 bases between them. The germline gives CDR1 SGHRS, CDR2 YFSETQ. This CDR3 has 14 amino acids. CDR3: CASSQMTGQVTLHF. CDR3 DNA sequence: TGCGCCAGCAGCCAAATGACCGGACAAGTAACCCTCCACTTT.

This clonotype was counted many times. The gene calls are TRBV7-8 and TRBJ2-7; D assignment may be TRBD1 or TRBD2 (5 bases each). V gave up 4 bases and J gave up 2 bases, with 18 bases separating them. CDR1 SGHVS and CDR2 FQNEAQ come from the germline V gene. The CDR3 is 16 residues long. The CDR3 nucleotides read TGTGCCAGCAGCTCCAACTCGGGGCAGCAAACCTACGAGCAGTACTTC. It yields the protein CASSSNSGQQTYEQYF.

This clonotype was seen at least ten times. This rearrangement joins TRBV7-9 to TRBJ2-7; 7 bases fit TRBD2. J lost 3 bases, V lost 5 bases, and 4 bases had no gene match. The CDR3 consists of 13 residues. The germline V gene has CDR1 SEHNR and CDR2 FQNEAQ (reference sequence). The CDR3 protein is CASSPSGDYEQYF. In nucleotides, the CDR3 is TGTGCCAGCAGCCCGAGCGGGGACTACGAGCAGTACTTC.

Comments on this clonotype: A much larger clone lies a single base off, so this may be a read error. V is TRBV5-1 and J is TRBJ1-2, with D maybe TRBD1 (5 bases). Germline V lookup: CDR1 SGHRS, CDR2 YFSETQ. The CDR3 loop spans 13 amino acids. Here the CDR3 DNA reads TGCGCCAGCAGCTCCCAGGGAGCCTATAGCTACACCTTC. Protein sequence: CASSSQGAYSYTF.

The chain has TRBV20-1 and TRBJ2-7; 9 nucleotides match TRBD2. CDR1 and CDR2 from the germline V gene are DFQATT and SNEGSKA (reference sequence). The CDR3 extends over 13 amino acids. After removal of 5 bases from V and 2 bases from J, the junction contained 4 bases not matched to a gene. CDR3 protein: CSAGGLAAYEQYF. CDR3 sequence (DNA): TGCAGTGCTGGGGGACTAGCTGCCTACGAGCAGTACTTC.

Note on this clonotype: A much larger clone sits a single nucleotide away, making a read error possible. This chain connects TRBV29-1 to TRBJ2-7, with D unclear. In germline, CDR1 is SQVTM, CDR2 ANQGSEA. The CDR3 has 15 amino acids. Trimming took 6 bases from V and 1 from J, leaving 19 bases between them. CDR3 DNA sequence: TGCAGCGTCACTACTTATGGCTCCCCTTCCTACGAGCAGTACTTC. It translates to CSVTTYGSPSYEQYF.

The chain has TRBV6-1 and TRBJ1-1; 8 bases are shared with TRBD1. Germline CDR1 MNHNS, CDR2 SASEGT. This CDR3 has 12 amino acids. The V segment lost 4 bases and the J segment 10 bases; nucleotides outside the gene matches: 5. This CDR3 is CASSGSDRVAFF. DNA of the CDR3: TGTGCCAGCAGTGGATCGGACAGGGTAGCTTTCTTT.

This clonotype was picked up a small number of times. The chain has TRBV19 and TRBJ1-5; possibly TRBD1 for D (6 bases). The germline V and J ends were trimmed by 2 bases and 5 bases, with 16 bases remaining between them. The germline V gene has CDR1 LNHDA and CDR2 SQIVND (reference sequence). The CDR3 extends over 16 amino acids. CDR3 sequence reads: CASSISVVRGHQPQHF. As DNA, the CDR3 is TGTGCCAGTAGTATATCCGTCGTCAGGGGTCATCAGCCCCAGCATTTT.

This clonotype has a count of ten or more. CDR3 sequence: CSVFSAQTQETQYF. In DNA form, the CDR3 reads TGCAGCGTTTTTTCGGCCCAGACCCAAGAGACCCAGTACTTC. This sequence joins TRBV29-1 and TRBJ2-5, with no clear D. Trimming took off 5 bases at V and 1 base at J, with 14 bases between the two ends. The CDR3 runs to 14 residues. The germline CDR1 and CDR2 sequences are SQVTM and ANQGSEA.

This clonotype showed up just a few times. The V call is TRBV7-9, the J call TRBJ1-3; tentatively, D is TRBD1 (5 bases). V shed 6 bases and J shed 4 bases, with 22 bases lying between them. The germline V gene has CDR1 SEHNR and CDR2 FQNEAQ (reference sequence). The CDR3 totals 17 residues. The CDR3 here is CASSYSGSGAAGNTIYF. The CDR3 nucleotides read TGTGCCAGCAGTTATTCCGGAAGCGGGGCGGCCGGAAACACCATATATTTT.

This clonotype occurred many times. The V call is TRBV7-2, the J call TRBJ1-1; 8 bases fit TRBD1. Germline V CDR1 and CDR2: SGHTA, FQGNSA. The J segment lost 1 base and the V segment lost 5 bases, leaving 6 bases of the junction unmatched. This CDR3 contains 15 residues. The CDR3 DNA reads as TGTGCCAGCAGCCGTCCCGGGACAGGGAACACTGAAGCTTTCTTT. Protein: CASSRPGTGNTEAFF.

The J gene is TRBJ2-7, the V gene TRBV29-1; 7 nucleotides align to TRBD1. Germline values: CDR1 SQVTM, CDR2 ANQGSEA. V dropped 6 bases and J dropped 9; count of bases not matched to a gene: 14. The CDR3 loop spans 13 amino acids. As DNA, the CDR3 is TGCAGCGTCGTGGGACAGTCGGCTTTTGGGCAGTACTTC. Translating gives CSVVGQSAFGQYF.

This CDR3 is CASSDPYSGAYEQYF. CDR3 nucleotide sequence: TGCGCCAGCAGTGACCCCTATAGCGGGGCCTACGAGCAGTACTTC. The chain has TRBV10-1 and TRBJ2-7; 8 nucleotides match TRBD2. The CDR3 is made up of 15 amino acids. Trimming at V came to 3 bases and at J to 2 bases, leaving 6 bases not matched to a gene. Germline CDR1 WNHNN, CDR2 SYGVQD (reference sequence).

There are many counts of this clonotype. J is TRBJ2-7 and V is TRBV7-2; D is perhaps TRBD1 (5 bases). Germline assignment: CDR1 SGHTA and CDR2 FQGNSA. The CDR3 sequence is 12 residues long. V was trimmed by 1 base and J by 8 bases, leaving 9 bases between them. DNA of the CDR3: TGTGCCAGCAGCTTAGACAGGTCCAAGCAGTACTTC. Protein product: CASSLDRSKQYF. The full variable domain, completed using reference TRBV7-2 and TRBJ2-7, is GAGVSQSPSNKVTEKGKDVELRCDPISGHTALYWYRQSLGQGLEFLIYFQGNSAPDKSGLPSDRFSAERTGGSVSTLTIQRTQQEDSAVYLCASSLDRSKQYFGPGTRLTVT.

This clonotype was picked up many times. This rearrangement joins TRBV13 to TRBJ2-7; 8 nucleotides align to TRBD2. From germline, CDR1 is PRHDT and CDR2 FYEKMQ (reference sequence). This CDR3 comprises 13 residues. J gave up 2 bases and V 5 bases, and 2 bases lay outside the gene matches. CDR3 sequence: CASSGRGAYEQYF. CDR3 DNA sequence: TGTGCCAGCAGCGGGCGGGGGGCCTACGAGCAGTACTTC.